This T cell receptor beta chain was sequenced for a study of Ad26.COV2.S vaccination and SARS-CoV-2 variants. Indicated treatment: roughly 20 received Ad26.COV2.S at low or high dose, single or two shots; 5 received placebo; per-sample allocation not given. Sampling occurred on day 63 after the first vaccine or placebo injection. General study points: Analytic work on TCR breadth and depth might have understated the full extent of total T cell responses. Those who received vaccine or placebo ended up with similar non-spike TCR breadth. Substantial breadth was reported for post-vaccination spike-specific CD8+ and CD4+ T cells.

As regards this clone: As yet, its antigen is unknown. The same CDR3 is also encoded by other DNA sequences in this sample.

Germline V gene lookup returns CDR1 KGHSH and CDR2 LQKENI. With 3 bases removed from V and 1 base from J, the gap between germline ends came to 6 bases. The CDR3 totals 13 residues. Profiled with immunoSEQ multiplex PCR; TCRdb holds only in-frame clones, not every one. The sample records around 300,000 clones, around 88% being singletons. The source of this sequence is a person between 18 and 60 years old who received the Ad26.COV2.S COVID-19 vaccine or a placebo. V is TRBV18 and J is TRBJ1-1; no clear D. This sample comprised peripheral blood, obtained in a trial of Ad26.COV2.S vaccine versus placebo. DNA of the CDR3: TGTGCCAGCTCACCTACGACGAACACTGAAGCTTTCTTT. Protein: CASSPTTNTEAFF.